The 16 T cell receptor beta chains below all came from one sample that was sequenced in a study of T cells after yellow fever vaccination. Using its own MiXCR run on the 5' RACE reads, TCRdb lists one record per CDR3 protein. The sample records about 74,000 distinct CDR3 sequences, around 7% being singletons. This specimen was CD8+ T cells sorted from PBMCs, taken about 5 days after the first yellow fever vaccination. These receptors all stem from a man aged 18 to 30 who received the YFV17D yellow fever vaccine.

The chain couples TRBV4-3 to TRBJ2-1, with D possibly TRBD2 on 6 matching bases. Germline assignment: CDR1 LGHNA and CDR2 YSLEER. The CDR3 covers 18 residues. The V end lost 0 bases, the J end lost 7 bases, and 22 bases lay between the germline ends. The CDR3, as DNA: TGCGCCAGCAGCCAAGATCCAGCGGCGGCCTCCCGGGGGAATGAGCAGTTCTTC. This sequence encodes CASSQDPAAASRGNEQFF.

In this sample, this clonotype turned up a few times. The gene calls are TRBV5-4 and TRBJ2-3; no clear D gene. CDR3 size: 12 residues. V lost 1 base to trimming and J lost 4 bases, with 4 bases between them. Germline loops: CDR1 SGHNT, CDR2 YYREEE (reference sequence). CDR3 in DNA: TGTGCCAGCAGCTTGAATCCAGATACGCAGTATTTT. It yields the protein CASSLNPDTQYF.

There are a few counts of this clonotype. The rearrangement uses TRBV29-1 and TRBJ2-2; the D gene is possibly TRBD1 (6 bases). The CDR3 runs to 15 residues. Germline-derived CDR1 and CDR2 are SQVTM and ANQGSEA. The V gene lost 5 bases and the J gene lost 4 bases, with 17 bases spanning the gap. The CDR3 nucleotides are TGCAGCGTTCTGACACCACACAGGGCCACCGGGGAGCTGTTTTTT. Its translation is CSVLTPHRATGELFF.

The rearrangement joins TRBV24-1 to TRBJ2-2, with unresolved D. The CDR3 runs 13 residues. Trimming cost V 3 bases and J 0 bases, with 1 base left between them. Germline-derived CDR1 and CDR2 are KGHDR and SFDVKD. The CDR3 loop is CATSDPNTGELFF. The CDR3 DNA reads as TGTGCCACCAGTGATCCGAACACCGGGGAGCTGTTTTTT.

This clonotype was picked up a small number of times. As DNA, the CDR3 is TGTGCCAGCAGCCCCGGAGGACAGGGGATCCACGAGCAGTACTTC. It is translated as CASSPGGQGIHEQYF. The chain couples TRBV11-2 to TRBJ2-7, with TRBD1 matching 9 bases. V lost 5 bases and J lost 5; bases outside the gene matches: 10. This CDR3 contains 15 residues. Germline CDR1 reads SGHAT; CDR2 reads FQNNGV. Supplemented by reference TRBV11-2 and TRBJ2-7, the full variable domain reads EAGVAQSPRYKIIEKRQSVAFWCNPISGHATLYWYQQILGQGPKLLIQFQNNGVVDDSQLPKDRFSAERLKGVDSTLKIQPAKLEDSAVYLCASSPGGQGIHEQYFGPGTRLTVT.

This clonotype was recorded a few times. The chain links TRBV20-1 to TRBJ2-5; TRBD1 is a possible D gene (6 bases). Per germline, CDR1 DFQATT and CDR2 SNEGSKA (reference sequence). V shed 0 bases and J shed 7 bases, with 15 bases lying between them. There are 14 residues in the CDR3. The CDR3 loop reads CSARDRQSRGTQYF. The CDR3 DNA sequence: TGCAGTGCTAGAGATCGACAGAGCAGGGGGACCCAGTACTTC.

The rearrangement joins TRBV29-1 to TRBJ2-1; 8 bases agree with TRBD2. Germline V gene sequence: CDR1 SQVTM, CDR2 ANQGSEA. V shed 3 bases and J 0 bases; nucleotides not matched to a gene: 10. The CDR3 is 17 residues long. CDR3 sequence: CSVDALAVTSSYNEQFF. CDR3 sequence (DNA): TGCAGCGTTGATGCACTAGCGGTTACTAGCTCCTACAATGAGCAGTTCTTC.

This clonotype was found many times. V usage is TRBV12-5 and J usage is TRBJ2-7, with 8 bases that match TRBD2. CDR1 and CDR2 (germline): LGHNT, FRNRAP. The CDR3 has 12 residues. CDR3 protein: CATSGGSYEQYF. As DNA, the CDR3 is TGTGCCACGAGCGGGGGCTCCTACGAGCAGTACTTC.

This clonotype was detected many times. The chain links TRBV4-1 to TRBJ1-5; D remains ambiguous. The CDR3 is made up of 14 amino acids. Trimming removed 3 bases from V and 2 bases from J, with 8 bases in between. Germline V gene data show CDR1 as MGHRA and CDR2 as YSYEKL. CDR3 sequence (DNA): TGCGCCAGCAGCCAGGCTAGGGGCAATCAGCCCCAGCATTTT. Its protein product is CASSQARGNQPQHF.

DNA for the CDR3: TGTGCCAGCAGCTACGGCGGGGGGTCCTACGAGCAGTACTTC. Translated, it gives CASSYGGGSYEQYF. The rearrangement uses TRBV7-8 and TRBJ2-7; 8 nucleotides align to TRBD2. The germline CDR1 and CDR2 sequences are SGHVS and FQNEAQ. J was trimmed by 1 base and V by 4 bases; bases with no gene match: 3. There are 14 residues in the CDR3.

The V gene is TRBV12-3 or TRBV12-4, the J gene TRBJ1-5; 8 bases are shared with TRBD1. This CDR3 comprises 14 residues. V dropped 6 bases and J dropped 1; count of bases not matched to a gene: 2. CDR3 nucleotide sequence: TGTGCCAGCAGCAACAGGGGGAGCAATCAGCCCCAGCATTTT. Residues: CASSNRGSNQPQHF.

This clonotype was seen a handful of times. The chain is built from TRBV4-1 and TRBJ2-7; tentative D call: TRBD1 (5 bases). Germline V CDR1 and CDR2: MGHRA, YSYEKL. V was clipped by 3 bases and J by 2 bases, with 23 bases between them. The CDR3 loop spans 18 amino acids. This CDR3 is CASSHPLKGPGGTYEQYF. CDR3 coding DNA: TGCGCCAGCAGCCATCCCCTCAAGGGGCCGGGTGGAACCTACGAGCAGTACTTC.

The chain employs TRBV6-1 and TRBJ2-7; the D gene is possibly TRBD1 (6 bases). Trimming cost V 2 bases and J 6 bases, with 17 bases left between them. The CDR3 has 15 residues. CDR1 MNHNS and CDR2 SASEGT come from the germline V gene. CDR3 sequence reads: CASSELGGGLAEQYV. DNA for the CDR3: TGTGCCAGCAGTGAACTTGGTGGGGGCCTCGCCGAGCAGTACGTC.

This clonotype was observed many times. The chain carries TRBV7-3 and TRBJ2-3, with D uncertain. Germline V gene lookup returns CDR1 SGHTA and CDR2 FQGTGA. The CDR3 has 15 amino acids. The V gene lost 0 bases and the J gene lost 6 bases, with 13 bases spanning the gap. Written as DNA, the CDR3 is TGTGCCAGCAGCTTAACTGAAAATAGCAGGGATACGCAGTATTTT. This encodes CASSLTENSRDTQYF.

This clonotype was counted at least ten times. The CDR3 loop reads CASSPGQGFGNQPQHF. CDR3 nucleotide sequence: TGCGCCAGCAGCCCTGGACAGGGGTTTGGCAATCAGCCCCAGCATTTT. This sequence joins TRBV4-1 and TRBJ1-5, with 9 bases lining up with TRBD1. This CDR3 is 16 amino acids long. The V gene end was trimmed by 4 bases and the J gene end by 2 bases; junction bases not matched to a gene: 6. Germline V gene sequence: CDR1 MGHRA, CDR2 YSYEKL.

This clonotype was found a few times. This chain joins TRBV5-1 and TRBJ2-6, with D possibly being TRBD1 (6 bases). The germline CDR1 and CDR2 sequences are SGHRS and YFSETQ. Trimming took off 1 base at V and 0 bases at J, with 14 bases between the two ends. The CDR3 extends over 18 amino acids. CDR3 region: CASSLYLTGGSGANVLTF. CDR3 in DNA: TGCGCCAGCAGCTTGTATCTGACAGGAGGCTCTGGGGCCAACGTCCTGACTTTC.